This T cell receptor beta chain was observed in a study of blood T cell repertoires in COVID-19. The CDR3 sequence is 14 residues long. V was pared by 6 bases and J by 1 base, with 12 bases between. Germline CDR1 and CDR2: ENHRY and SYGVKD. The data were produced by immunoSEQ multiplex PCR, yet TCRdb's version contains in-frame clones alone and is incomplete. Among 200,000 to 250,000 clones, roughly 85% were seen once, and the ten largest hold less than 6.5%. This receptor was identified in a man in his fifties or sixties with COVID-19, enrolled during active disease. What was sequenced was peripheral blood. This chain joins TRBV10-3 and TRBJ1-2; a possible D gene is TRBD1 (6 bases). CDR3: CAIRGPDSNYGYTF. As DNA, the CDR3 is TGTGCCATCAGAGGACCGGACAGTAACTATGGCTACACCTTC.